This TCR beta chain is from a study of cytomegalovirus exposure and HLA in healthy donors. The CDR3 runs to 13 residues. Germline CDR1 SGHRS, CDR2 YFSETQ. Losses at the gene ends were 7 bases for V and 5 bases for J; bases not matched to a gene: 7. Use of 60 Vbeta and 13 Jbeta primers characterized the PCR. Using immunoSEQ multiplex PCR, the repertoire was profiled, and TCRdb retains in-frame clones only, with some absent. The sample records 110,000 to 150,000 clones, around a tenth being singletons. The V and J genes are TRBV5-1 and TRBJ2-5; 8 bases are a match to TRBD2. The sequence came from a man between 50 and 59 years old in good health and CMV-seronegative. The sequenced sample consisted of PBMCs. CDR3 DNA sequence: TGCGCCAGCGACGGGGGGGTTGGGGAGACCCAGTACTTC. It is translated as CASDGGVGETQYF.